The source of this T cell receptor (beta chain) is a study of response to subunit inactivated influenza vaccine. General study findings and limits: Every seasonal influenza vaccination brings in few new T cells, the authors suggested.

One entry per CDR3 protein results from TCRdb running MiXCR on the RT-PCR reads. The sample lists 450,000 to 600,000 distinct CDR3 sequences, 7.6% occurring once. With regard to this clonotype: Its target is unknown.

The CDR3 extends over 12 amino acids. V gave up 5 bases and J gave up 3 bases, with 6 bases separating them. Germline loops: CDR1 KGHDR, CDR2 SFDVKD. The J gene is TRBJ2-5, the V gene TRBV24-1; D ambiguous. The receptor was derived from a man aged 50-75 years who received an inactivated influenza vaccine. The sequenced sample was PBMCs from blood, obtained about 24 months after vaccination. CDR3 nucleotides: TGTGCCACCAGTGGGGAAGAAGAGACCCAGTACTTC. Translated, it gives CATSGEEETQYF.